This T cell receptor (beta chain) is drawn from a study of blood T cell repertoires in COVID-19. Looking at the study overall: Italy, Spain and the United States were the sources of the convalescent and acute COVID-19 samples. Sources were T cells, B-cell-depleted T cells, or PBMCs; the material itself was cDNA or gDNA.

Assay: immunoSEQ multiplex PCR; the TCRdb copy retains only in-frame clones and omits some. The data show 140,000 to 150,000 clones, about 83% seen once. Study members were between about 18 and 100 years old and lived in approximately 25 US regions. The V and J ends lost 5 bases and 2 bases respectively, with 14 bases between them. CDR3 length equals 14 residues. CDR1 SQVTM and CDR2 ANQGSEA come from the germline V gene. The receptor's source is a woman between 50 and 59 years old with acute COVID-19. The rearrangement links TRBV29-1 to TRBJ2-3, with a weak D call TRBD1 (5 bases). Sequenced sample: PBMCs or T cells enriched from blood (not recorded which). In nucleotides, the CDR3 is TGCAGCGTTCAAGTCCGACAGTCCACAGATACGCAGTATTTT. Residues: CSVQVRQSTDTQYF.